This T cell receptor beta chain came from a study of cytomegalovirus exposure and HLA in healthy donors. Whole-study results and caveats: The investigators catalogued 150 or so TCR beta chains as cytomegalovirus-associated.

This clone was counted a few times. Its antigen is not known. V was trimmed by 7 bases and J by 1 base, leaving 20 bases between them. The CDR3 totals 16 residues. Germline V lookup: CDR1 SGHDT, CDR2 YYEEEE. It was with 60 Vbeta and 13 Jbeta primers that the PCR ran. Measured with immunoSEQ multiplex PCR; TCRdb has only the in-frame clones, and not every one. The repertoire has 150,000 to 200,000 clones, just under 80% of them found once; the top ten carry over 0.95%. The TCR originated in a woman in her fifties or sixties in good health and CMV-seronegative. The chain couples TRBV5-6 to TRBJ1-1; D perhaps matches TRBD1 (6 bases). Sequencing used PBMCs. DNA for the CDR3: TGTGCCAGCCGGGTGGATGGGGGCCTCGGGAACACTGAAGCTTTCTTT. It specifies CASRVDGGLGNTEAFF.